This is a list of T cell receptor beta chains from one sample in a study of blood T cell repertoires in COVID-19. Clones were read by immunoSEQ multiplex PCR, and TCRdb kept only the in-frame ones, dropping some. The sample includes about 98,000 clones, roughly nine tenths seen only once; the top ten take approximately 4.5%. Sequences were obtained from peripheral blood. These TCRs come from a man between 65 and 80 years old with acute or convalescent COVID-19. The CDR3 runs from the conserved cysteine through the conserved F or W.

V	CDR3
TRBV12-5	CASGLPDSTPTNYGYTF
TRBV7-3	CASSQVGGDLANVLTF
TRBV5-1	CASSLTYLNYGYTF
TRBV7-9	CASSGRSGGARNEQFF
TRBV5-4	CASSIKDRGRTGELFF
TRBV3-1/TRBV3-2	CASSQDKREKTGPKETQYF
TRBV5-4	CASSVDPGGLQKGTDTQYF
TRBV5-1	CASIPSLGGTDTQYF
TRBV2	CASRTGQGPRRGAPLHF
TRBV5-4	CASSSTGVTGELFF
TRBV6-5	CASSTTGVDNQPQHF
TRBV5-1	CASSLAGTGNTIYF
TRBV5-1	CASSSRQGNYGYTF
TRBV19	CASSIDLDGRTLTF
TRBV30	CAGTGNSYEQYF